This T cell receptor beta chain was sequenced during a study of OX40 agonist ivuxolimab in advanced cancers. At the level of the study: Age averaged around 54 years (range about 23 to 80), and approximately 80% were male.

Sequencing was performed with immunoSEQ multiplex PCR; in TCRdb, only in-frame clones are kept and a portion is missing. The sample yields more than 60,000 clones, less than 90% seen once. Notes on the study in general: The average count of expanded clones was higher among CD8+ T cells than among CD4+.

Notes on this clone: No antigen is known for it.

V lost 2 bases, J lost 0 bases, and 2 bases lay in between. CDR3 length: 14 residues. Germline CDR1 ENHRY, CDR2 SYGVKD. The chain employs TRBV10-3 and TRBJ1-6; D unclear. Here the sequenced sample was CD4+ or CD8+ T cells sorted from blood, taken in a trial of the OX40 agonist ivuxolimab. This TCR derives from an adult with an advanced solid tumor such as melanoma, head and neck, liver or kidney cancer. The CDR3 loop is CAISESSYNSPLHF. The CDR3 DNA follows: TGTGCCATCAGTGAGAGCTCCTATAATTCACCCCTCCACTTT.